The present T cell receptor beta chain was sequenced within a study of radiotherapy plus CTLA-4 blockade in lung cancer (dated by TCRdb to between 2017 and 2018). General notes on the study: Objective responses were observed in about 17% of enrolled patients, and disease control was achieved in roughly 29%.

In this study, focal radiation therapy paired with CTLA-4 blockade (ipilimumab) was tested in patients who had chemo-refractory metastatic non-small-cell lung cancer. This clone was seen a single time. Its specific antigen is unknown. Qualities for individual bases were not recorded, and no much larger clone is one base off. From V the trimming removes 0 bases and from J it removes 4 bases, while the gene matches leave 4 bases of the junction unaccounted for. The germline V gene encodes CDR1 SGHNT and CDR2 YYREEE (reference sequence). The CDR3 measures 14 amino acids from cysteine to phenylalanine. Kept here is only the CDR3 DNA, which spans 42 bases and is read in frame from base 1. The research as a whole found: After treatment with radiotherapy and ipilimumab, TCR clones that originated in tumors expanded in peripheral blood. The strongest predictors of response, as reported, were early dynamic changes in blood T cell clones along with a rise in serum interferon-beta after radiation.

The library came from the immunoSEQ multiplex PCR assay. TCRdb obtained this table from immuneACCESS and retained in-frame rearrangements with V and J assigned. These tables miss some clones; where compared with another copy, unresolved V genes account for less than half of the shortfall, and the remainder is unexplained. Present in this sample are about 66,000 clones, approximately 82% of which were seen just once. The top ten constitute less than 5% of the sample. This receptor was identified in a human donor with non-small cell lung cancer who had a partial response to radiotherapy plus ipilimumab. Here the sequenced sample was peripheral blood, taken from a patient treated with radiotherapy plus ipilimumab. The rearranged segments are TRBV5-4 and TRBJ2-7; 7 of the junction bases match TRBD2. The bases read TGTGCCAGCAGCTTGGTGGGGGGGGAATACGAGCAGTACTTC. It specifies CASSLVGGEYEQYF.